This T cell receptor beta chain originates from a study of T cells in Graves' hyperthyroidism and ophthalmopathy. Amplified regions were TCR beta CDR3 sequences from RNA transcripts. Carried out on the TCR CDR3, a first-round RT-PCR used the HTBI primer set. A single record per CDR3 protein comes from TCRdb applying MiXCR to the multiplex PCR reads. This sample has approximately 400,000 distinct CDR3 sequences, with roughly 13% found just once. Diagnostic decisions used clinical symptoms, serum thyroxine and TRAb, thyroid ultrasound and orbital computed tomography. This clonotype was counted at least ten times. V lost 0 bases and J 6 bases, leaving 13 bases between the germline ends. This CDR3 is built from 15 residues. Per germline, CDR1 SGHAT and CDR2 FQDESV (reference sequence).

The clonotype comes from a man aged 25 to 40 with Graves' hyperthyroidism that later progressed to Graves' ophthalmopathy. The chain carries TRBV11-1 and TRBJ2-3, with D hard to call. Material: blood. CDR3 bases: TGTGCCAGCAGCTTAGCGGGAAGCACAAGTGATACGCAGTATTTT. This translates into CASSLAGSTSDTQYF.